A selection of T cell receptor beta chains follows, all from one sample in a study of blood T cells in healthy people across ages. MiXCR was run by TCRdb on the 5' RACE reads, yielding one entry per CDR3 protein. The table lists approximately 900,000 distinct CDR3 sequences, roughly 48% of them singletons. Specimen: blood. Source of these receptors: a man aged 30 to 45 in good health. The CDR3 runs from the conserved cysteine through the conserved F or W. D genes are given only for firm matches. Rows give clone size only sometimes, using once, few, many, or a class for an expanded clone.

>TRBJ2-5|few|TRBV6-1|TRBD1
TGTGCCAGCAGTGACCTCGCCCGGACAGGCAACCAAGAGACCCAGTACTTC
CASSDLARTGNQETQYF
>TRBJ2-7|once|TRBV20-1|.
TGCAGTGCTAGCGTCAGGGAAGGCGAGCAGTACTTC
CSASVREGEQYF
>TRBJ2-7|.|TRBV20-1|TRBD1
TGCAGTGCTAGCGGGACAGGGGGACGAGTCTACGAGCAGTACTTC
CSASGTGGRVYEQYF
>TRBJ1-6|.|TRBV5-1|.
TGCGCCAGCAGCTTGGACAGGGCAGCAGGTTCACCCCTCCACTTT
CASSLDRAAGSPLHF
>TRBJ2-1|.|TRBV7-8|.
TGTGCCAGCAGCCTAATCTTTGGCAGAGCCTTAAACAATGAGCAGTTCTTC
CASSLIFGRALNNEQFF
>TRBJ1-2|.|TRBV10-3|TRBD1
TGTGCCATCAGGAGAGACAGGGGGGACTATGGCTACACCTTC
CAIRRDRGDYGYTF
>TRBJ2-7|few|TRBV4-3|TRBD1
TGCGCCAGCAGCCAAGGACAGGGGATCTCCTACGAGCAGTACTTC
CASSQGQGISYEQYF
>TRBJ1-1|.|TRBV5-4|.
TGTGCCAGCAGCTTGCATGACAGGCGGTTGGGGGCTTTCTTT
CASSLHDRRLGAFF
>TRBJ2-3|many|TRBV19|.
TGTGCCAGTAGGGACTCGCAAACTTCAGCAGATACGCAGTATTTT
CASRDSQTSADTQYF
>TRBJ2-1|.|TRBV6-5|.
TGTGCCAGCAGTTACTCCTTCGGGCAGAACAATGAGCAGTTCTTC
CASSYSFGQNNEQFF
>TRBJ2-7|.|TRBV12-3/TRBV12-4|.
TGTGCCAGCAGTCCCTCGACAGGTGTACCTACGAAGCAGTACTTC
CASSPSTGVPTKQYF
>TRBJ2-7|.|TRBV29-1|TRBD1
TGCAGCGTAGGGACAGGGGCTTCCCCCTGCTCCCAGTACTTC
CSVGTGASPCSQYF
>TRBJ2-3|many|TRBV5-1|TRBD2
TGCGCCAGCAGCCCCTTGACTAGCGGGGTTAGAGATACGCAGTATTTT
CASSPLTSGVRDTQYF
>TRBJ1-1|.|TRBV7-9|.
TGTGCCAGCAGCTTAGCCGGCATCAACACTGAAGCTTTCTTT
CASSLAGINTEAFF
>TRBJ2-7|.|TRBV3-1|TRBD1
TGTGCCAGCAGCCAATCCCCCCTCAGAGGGGGCGGAGAGTACGAGCAGTACTTC
CASSQSPLRGGGEYEQYF
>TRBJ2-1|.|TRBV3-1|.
TGTGCCAGCAGCCATAAGGGGGGCAATTCCAATGAGCAGTTCTTC
CASSHKGGNSNEQFF
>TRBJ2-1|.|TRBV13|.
TGTGCCAGCAGCTTAGCGGGCCACGGGGCTCGTTACAATGAGCAGTTCTTC
CASSLAGHGARYNEQFF
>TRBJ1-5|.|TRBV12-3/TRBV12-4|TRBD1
TGTGCCAGCAGCTTGGGACAGGAAGGCCAGCCCCAGCATTTT
CASSLGQEGQPQHF
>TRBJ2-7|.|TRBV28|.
TGTGCCAGCAGTCCAAACCTCTACGAGCAGTACTTC
CASSPNLYEQYF
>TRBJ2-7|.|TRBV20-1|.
TGCAGTGCTAGAGACCAGACGCCTTACGAGCAGTACTTC
CSARDQTPYEQYF
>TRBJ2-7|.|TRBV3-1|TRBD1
TGTGCCAGCAGCCATTGGGACAGACAATACGAGCAGTACTTC
CASSHWDRQYEQYF
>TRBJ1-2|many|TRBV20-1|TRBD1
TGCAGTGCTAGAGAGGCAGGGGGCTATGGCTACACCTTC
CSAREAGGYGYTF
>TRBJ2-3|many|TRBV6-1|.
TGTGCCAGCAGGCGGGACACAGATACGCAGTATTTT
CASRRDTDTQYF
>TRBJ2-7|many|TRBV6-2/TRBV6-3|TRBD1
TGTGCCAGCAGTTACGTCGGGACAGGACGCTACGAGCAGTACTTC
CASSYVGTGRYEQYF
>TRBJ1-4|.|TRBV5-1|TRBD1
TGCGCCAGCAGCTTGGGACAGGGGGAAAAACTGTTTTTT
CASSLGQGEKLFF
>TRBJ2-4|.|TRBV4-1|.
TGCGCCAGCAGCCAAGAAGGATCGCTAGCCAAAAACATTCAGTACTTC
CASSQEGSLAKNIQYF
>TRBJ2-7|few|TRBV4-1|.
TGCGCCAGCCAATTTGGACCACCTATCGTCTACGAGCAGTACTTC
CASQFGPPIVYEQYF
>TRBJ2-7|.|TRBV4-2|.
TGTGCCAGCAGCCAAGATTGGCGGGGACATAACTCCTACGAGCAGTACTTC
CASSQDWRGHNSYEQYF
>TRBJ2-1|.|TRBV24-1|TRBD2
TGTGCCACCCAGCGGGGGGACTACAATGAGCAGTTCTTC
CATQRGDYNEQFF
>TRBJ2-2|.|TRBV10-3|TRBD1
TGTGCCATCAGTGAAGGGCAGGGGGTCGGCACCGGGGAGCTGTTTTTT
CAISEGQGVGTGELFF
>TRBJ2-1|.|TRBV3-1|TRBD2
TGTGCCAGCAGCCGGGTTGGGCAGCGGGGGCCCTTAGGGAATGAGCAGTTCTTC
CASSRVGQRGPLGNEQFF
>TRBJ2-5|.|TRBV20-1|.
TGCAGTGCTACACACCATGAGGCGGGGGCCGTAGAGACCCAGTACTTC
CSATHHEAGAVETQYF
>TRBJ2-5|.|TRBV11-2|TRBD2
TGTGCCAGCAGCTTAGGGAGTAGCGGGGGGCGGCAAGAGACCCAGTACTTC
CASSLGSSGGRQETQYF
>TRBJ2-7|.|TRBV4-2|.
TGTGCCAGCAGCCAAGAGAAGGGACAAACCCTCCGTCTCGGGGGACTATACGAGCAGTACTTC
CASSQEKGQTLRLGGLYEQYF
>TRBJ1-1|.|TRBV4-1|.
TGCGCCAGCAGCACCCGGGCCGACCTTTCCTCTGAAGCTTTCTTT
CASSTRADLSSEAFF
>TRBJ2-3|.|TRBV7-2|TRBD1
TGTGCCAGCAGCTCCCAGACAGGGCCAGATACGCAGTATTTT
CASSSQTGPDTQYF
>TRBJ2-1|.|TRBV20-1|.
TGCAGTGCTAGAGTTCGAGGGGGGGACCGGGGGCAGCAGTTCTTC
CSARVRGGDRGQQFF
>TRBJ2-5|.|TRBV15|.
TGTGCCACCGCCGACGGGAACCAAGAGACCCAGTACTTC
CATADGNQETQYF
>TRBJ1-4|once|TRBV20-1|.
TGCAGTGCTAGAGGACGGACTAATGAAAAACTGTTTTTT
CSARGRTNEKLFF
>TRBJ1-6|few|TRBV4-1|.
TGCGCCAGCAGCCCTTTTGGGACCCCCCTCCACTTT
CASSPFGTPLHF
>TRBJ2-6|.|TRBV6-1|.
TGTGCCAGCAGTGACGGGCAGGGAGTTCCTGGGGCCAACGTCCTGACTTTC
CASSDGQGVPGANVLTF
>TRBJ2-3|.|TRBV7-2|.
TGTGCCAGCAGCTCTCTAGGCCTCACAACAGATACGCAGTATTTT
CASSSLGLTTDTQYF
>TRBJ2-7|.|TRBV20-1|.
TGCAGTGCTATCCTGACGAGATTCAGCGAGCAGTACTTC
CSAILTRFSEQYF
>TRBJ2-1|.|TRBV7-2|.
TGTGCCAGCAGCTTCTACAGGGCTTACGAGCAGTTCTTC
CASSFYRAYEQFF
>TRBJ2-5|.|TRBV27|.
TGTGCCAGCAGTTGGTCGGGGGTAGAGACCCAGTACTTC
CASSWSGVETQYF
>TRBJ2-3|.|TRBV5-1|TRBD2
TGCGCCAGCAGCTTGGGAACTAGCGTTACAGATACGCAGTATTTT
CASSLGTSVTDTQYF
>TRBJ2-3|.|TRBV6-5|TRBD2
TGTGCCAGCAGCGCCTTGGCGGGGGGGTTAGATACGCAGTATTTT
CASSALAGGLDTQYF
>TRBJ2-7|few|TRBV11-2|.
TGTGCCAGCAGCTTAGGGTCGAGGAGCCACGAGCAGTACTTC
CASSLGSRSHEQYF